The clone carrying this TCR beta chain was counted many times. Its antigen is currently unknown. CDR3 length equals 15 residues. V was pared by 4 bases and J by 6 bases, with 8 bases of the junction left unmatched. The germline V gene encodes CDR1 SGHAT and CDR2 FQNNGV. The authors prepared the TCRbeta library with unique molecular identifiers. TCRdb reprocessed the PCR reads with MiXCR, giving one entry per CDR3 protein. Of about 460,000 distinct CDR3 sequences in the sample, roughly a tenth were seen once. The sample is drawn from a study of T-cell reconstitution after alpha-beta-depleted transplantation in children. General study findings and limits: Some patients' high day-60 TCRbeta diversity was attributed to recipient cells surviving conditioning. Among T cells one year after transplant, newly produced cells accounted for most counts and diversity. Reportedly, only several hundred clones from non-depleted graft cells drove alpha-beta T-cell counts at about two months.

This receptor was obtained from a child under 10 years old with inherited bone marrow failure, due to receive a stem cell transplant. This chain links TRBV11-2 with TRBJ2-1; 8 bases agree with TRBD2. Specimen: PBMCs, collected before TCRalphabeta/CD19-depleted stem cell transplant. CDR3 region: CASSSMSLAGNEQFF. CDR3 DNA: TGTGCCAGCAGCTCGATGTCCCTAGCGGGCAATGAGCAGTTCTTC.